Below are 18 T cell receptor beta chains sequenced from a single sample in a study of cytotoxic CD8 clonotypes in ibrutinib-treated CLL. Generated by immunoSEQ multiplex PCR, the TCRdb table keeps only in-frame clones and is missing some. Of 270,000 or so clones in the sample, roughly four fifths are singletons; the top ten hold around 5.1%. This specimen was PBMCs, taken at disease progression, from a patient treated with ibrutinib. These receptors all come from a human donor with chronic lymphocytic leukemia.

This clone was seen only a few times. Here the CDR3 reads CASSIRLQETQYF. In nucleotides, the CDR3 is TGTGCCAGCAGTATACGGCTTCAAGAGACCCAGTACTTC. This sequence joins TRBV6-5 and TRBJ2-5, with D hard to call. The CDR3 contains 13 residues. V gave up 5 bases and J gave up 2 bases, with 9 bases separating them. The germline V gene encodes CDR1 MNHEY and CDR2 SVGAGI.

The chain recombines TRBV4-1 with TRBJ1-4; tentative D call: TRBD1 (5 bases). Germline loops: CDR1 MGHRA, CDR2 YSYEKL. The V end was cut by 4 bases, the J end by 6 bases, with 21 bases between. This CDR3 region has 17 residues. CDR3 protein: CASSPEFHRGPDEKLFF. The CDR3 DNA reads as TGCGCCAGCAGCCCTGAATTTCATCGGGGCCCGGATGAAAAACTGTTTTTT.

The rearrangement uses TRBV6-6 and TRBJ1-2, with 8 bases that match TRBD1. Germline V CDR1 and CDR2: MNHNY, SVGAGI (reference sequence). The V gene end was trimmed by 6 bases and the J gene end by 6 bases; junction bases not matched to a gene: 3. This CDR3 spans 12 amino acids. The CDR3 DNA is TGTGCCAGCAGGAGGGGACAGGATGGCTACACCTTC. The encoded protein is CASRRGQDGYTF.

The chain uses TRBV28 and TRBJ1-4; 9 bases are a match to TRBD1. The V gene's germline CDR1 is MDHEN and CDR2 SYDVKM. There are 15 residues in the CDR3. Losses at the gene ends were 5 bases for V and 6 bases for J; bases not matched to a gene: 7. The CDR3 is CASSEPGQGHEKLFF. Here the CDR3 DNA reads TGTGCCAGCAGTGAGCCGGGACAGGGACATGAAAAACTGTTTTTT.

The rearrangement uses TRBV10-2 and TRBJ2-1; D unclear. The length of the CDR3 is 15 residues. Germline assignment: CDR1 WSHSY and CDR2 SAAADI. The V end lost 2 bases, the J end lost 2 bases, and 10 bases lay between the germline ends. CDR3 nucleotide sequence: TGCGCCAGCAGTGAGCTGGAACCCACCTACAATGAGCAGTTCTTC. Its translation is CASSELEPTYNEQFF.

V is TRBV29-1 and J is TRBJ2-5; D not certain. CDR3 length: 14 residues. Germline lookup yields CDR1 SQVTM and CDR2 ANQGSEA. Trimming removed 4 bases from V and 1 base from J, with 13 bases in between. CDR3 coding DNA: TGCAGCGTTGGCCATAGACTCTCCCAAGAGACCCAGTACTTC. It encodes CSVGHRLSQETQYF.

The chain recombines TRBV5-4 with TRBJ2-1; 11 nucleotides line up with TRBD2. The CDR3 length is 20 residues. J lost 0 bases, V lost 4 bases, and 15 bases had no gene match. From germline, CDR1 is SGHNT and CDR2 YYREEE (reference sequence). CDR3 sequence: CASSGPGLAGAHHSYNEQFF. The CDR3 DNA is TGTGCCAGCAGCGGACCAGGACTAGCGGGCGCCCACCACTCCTACAATGAGCAGTTCTTC.

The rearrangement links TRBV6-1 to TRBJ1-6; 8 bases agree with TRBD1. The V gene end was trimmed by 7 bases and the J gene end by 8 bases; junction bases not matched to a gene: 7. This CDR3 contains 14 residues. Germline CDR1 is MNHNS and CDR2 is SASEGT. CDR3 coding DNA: TGTGCCAGCACCCCCGACAGGGGAGATTCACCCCTCCACTTT. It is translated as CASTPDRGDSPLHF.

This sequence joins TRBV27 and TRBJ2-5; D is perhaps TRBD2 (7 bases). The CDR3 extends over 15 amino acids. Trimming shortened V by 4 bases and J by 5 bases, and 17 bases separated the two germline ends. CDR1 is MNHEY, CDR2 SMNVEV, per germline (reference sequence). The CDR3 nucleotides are TGTGCCAGCAGTTCAGATCGGGGGGCGCGGGAGACCCAGTACTTC. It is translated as CASSSDRGARETQYF.

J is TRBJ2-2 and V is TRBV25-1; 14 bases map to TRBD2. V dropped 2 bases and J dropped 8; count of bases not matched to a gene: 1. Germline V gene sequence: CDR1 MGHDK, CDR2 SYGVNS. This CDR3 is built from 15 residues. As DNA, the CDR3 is TGTGCCAGCAGTGAAAGACTAGCGGGAGGGGGGGAGCTGTTTTTT. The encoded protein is CASSERLAGGGELFF.

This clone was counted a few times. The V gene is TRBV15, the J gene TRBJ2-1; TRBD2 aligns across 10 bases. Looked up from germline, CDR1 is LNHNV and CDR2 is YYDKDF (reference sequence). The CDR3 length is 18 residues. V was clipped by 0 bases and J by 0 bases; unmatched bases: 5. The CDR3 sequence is CATSRDRASGSSYNEQFF. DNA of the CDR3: TGTGCCACCAGCAGAGATAGGGCTAGCGGGAGCTCCTACAATGAGCAGTTCTTC.

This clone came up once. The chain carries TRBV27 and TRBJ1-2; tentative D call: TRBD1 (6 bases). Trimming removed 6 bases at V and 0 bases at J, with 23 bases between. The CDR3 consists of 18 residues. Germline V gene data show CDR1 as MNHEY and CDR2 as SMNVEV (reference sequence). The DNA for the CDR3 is TGTGCCAGCAGCCGTTTGGGACATAACCGACAAGCTAACTATGGCTACACCTTC. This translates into CASSRLGHNRQANYGYTF.

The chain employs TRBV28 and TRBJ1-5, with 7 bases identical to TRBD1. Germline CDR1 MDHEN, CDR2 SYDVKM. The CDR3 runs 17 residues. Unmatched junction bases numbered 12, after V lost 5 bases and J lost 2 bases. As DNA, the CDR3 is TGTGCCAGCAGTCTATTACAGGGGAGGATTGGCAATCAGCCCCAGCATTTT. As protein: CASSLLQGRIGNQPQHF.

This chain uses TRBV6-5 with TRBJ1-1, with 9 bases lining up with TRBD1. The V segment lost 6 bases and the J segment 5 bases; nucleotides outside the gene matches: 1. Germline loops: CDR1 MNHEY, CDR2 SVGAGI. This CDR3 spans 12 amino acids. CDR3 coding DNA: TGTGCCAGCAGAGGACAGGGGACTGAAGCTTTCTTT. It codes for CASRGQGTEAFF.

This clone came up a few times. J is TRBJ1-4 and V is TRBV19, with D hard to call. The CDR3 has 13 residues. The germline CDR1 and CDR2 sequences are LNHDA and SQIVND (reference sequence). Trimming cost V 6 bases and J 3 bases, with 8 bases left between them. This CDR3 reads CASRFRANEKLFF. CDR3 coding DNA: TGTGCCAGTAGATTTAGGGCTAATGAAAAACTGTTTTTT.

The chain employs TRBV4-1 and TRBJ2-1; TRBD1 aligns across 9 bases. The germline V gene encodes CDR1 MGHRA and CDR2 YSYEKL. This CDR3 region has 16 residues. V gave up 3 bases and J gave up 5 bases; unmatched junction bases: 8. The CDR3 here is CASSHLPGQGDNEQFF. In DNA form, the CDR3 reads TGCGCCAGCAGCCACCTACCGGGACAGGGCGACAATGAGCAGTTCTTC.

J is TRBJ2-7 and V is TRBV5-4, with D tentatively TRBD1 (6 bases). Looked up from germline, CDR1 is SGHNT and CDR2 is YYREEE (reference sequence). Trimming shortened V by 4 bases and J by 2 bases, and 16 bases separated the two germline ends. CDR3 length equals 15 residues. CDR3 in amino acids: CASSQQGSSPYEQYF. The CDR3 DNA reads TGTGCCAGCAGCCAGCAGGGGTCATCCCCCTACGAGCAGTACTTC.

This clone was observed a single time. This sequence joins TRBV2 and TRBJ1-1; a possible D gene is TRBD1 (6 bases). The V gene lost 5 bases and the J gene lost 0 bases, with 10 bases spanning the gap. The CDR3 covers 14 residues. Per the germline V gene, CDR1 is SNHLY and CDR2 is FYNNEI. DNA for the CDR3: TGTGCCAGCAGTACAGGGACCATGAACACTGAAGCTTTCTTT. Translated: CASSTGTMNTEAFF.